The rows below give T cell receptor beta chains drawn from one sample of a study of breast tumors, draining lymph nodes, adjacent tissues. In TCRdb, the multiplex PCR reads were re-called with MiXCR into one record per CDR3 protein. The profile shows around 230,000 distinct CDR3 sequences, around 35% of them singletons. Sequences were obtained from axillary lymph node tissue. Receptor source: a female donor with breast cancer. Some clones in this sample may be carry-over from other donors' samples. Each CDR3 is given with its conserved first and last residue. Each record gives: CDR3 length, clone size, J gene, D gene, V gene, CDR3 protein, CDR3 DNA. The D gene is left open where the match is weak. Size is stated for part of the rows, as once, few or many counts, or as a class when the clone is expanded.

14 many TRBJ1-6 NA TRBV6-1 CASFGRQYNSPLHF TGTGCCAGCTTCGGCAGACAGTATAATTCACCCCTCCACTTT
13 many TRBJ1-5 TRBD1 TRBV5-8 CASSFRGVQPQHF TGTGCCAGCAGCTTCAGGGGGGTTCAGCCCCAGCATTTT
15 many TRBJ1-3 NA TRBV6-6 CASSYSGGSGNTIYF TGTGCCAGCAGTTACTCGGGGGGGAGTGGAAACACCATATATTTT
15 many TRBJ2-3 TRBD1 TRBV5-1 CASSQGAGRTDTQYF TGCGCCAGCAGCCAGGGGGCGGGCCGCACAGATACGCAGTATTTT
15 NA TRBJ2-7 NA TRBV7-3 CASSLTNSGYYEQYF TGTGCCAGCAGCTTAACGAACAGCGGTTATTACGAGCAGTACTTC
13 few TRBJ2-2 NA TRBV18 CASSPSRDRELFF TGTGCCAGCTCACCGTCGCGGGACAGGGAGCTGTTTTTT
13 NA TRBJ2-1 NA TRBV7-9 CASSIQPTAEQFF TGTGCCAGCAGCATCCAACCGACGGCTGAGCAGTTCTTC
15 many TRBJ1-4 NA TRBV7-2 CASSRISTTNEKLFF TGTGCCAGCAGCCGCATTTCTACAACTAATGAAAAACTGTTTTTT
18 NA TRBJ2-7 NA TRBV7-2 CASSPEGSGGRRSYEQYF TGTGCCAGCAGCCCCGAAGGGTCTGGCGGGCGCCGCTCCTACGAGCAGTACTTC
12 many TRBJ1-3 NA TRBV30 CACRFPGNTIYF TGTGCCTGCAGGTTCCCGGGAAACACCATATATTTT
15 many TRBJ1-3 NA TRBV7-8 CASSLVRVPSNTIYF TGTGCCAGCAGCTTAGTACGGGTTCCCTCGAACACCATATATTTT
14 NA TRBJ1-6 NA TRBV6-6 CASSLGGGNSPLHF TGTGCCAGCAGTCTGGGGGGGGGAAATTCACCCCTCCACTTT
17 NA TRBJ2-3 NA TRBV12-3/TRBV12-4 CASSLTGTIPGTDTQYF TGTGCCAGCAGTTTAACAGGGACTATACCTGGCACAGATACGCAGTATTTT
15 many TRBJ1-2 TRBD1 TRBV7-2 CASSPGGGTNYGYTF TGTGCCAGCAGCCCAGGGGGCGGGACTAACTATGGCTACACCTTC
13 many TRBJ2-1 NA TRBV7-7 CASSLDSYNEQFF TGTGCTAGCAGCCTGGACTCCTACAATGAGCAGTTCTTC
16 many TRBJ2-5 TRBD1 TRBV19 CASSRLRDRYQETQYF TGTGCCAGTAGTCGGCTCCGGGACAGGTACCAAGAGACCCAGTACTTC
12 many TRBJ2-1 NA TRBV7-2 CASSSSRNEQFF TGTGCCAGCAGCTCCAGCAGAAATGAGCAGTTCTTC
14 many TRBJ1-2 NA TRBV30 CAWSPGSGYGGYTF TGTGCCTGGAGCCCCGGATCCGGGTATGGAGGCTACACCTTC
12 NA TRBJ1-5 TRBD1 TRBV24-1 CATGQGNQPQHF TGTGCCACAGGACAGGGCAATCAGCCCCAGCATTTT
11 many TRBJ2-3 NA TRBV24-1 CATSQADTQYF TGTGCCACCTCACAGGCTGATACGCAGTATTTT
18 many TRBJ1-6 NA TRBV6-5 CASSYSIRRQGGNSPLHF TGTGCCAGCAGTTACTCGATTCGCCGCCAAGGGGGGAATTCACCCCTCCACTTT
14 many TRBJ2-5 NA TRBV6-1 CASSEGPLQETQYF TGTGCCAGCAGTGAGGGCCCTTTACAAGAGACCCAGTACTTC
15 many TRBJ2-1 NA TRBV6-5 CASSLGGGASNEQFF TGTGCCAGCAGTCTGGGTGGGGGGGCCTCCAATGAGCAGTTCTTC
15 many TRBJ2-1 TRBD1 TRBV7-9 CASSRQGTIYNEQFF TGTGCCAGCAGCCGACAGGGGACCATCTACAATGAGCAGTTCTTC
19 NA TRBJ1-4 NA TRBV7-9 CASSLQWSPGQLFSGKLFF TGTGCCAGCAGCTTACAGTGGTCGCCGGGACAACTTTTCTCTGGAAAACTGTTTTTT
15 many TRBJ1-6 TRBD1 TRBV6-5 CASRKTGTANSPLHF TGTGCCAGCAGAAAAACCGGGACAGCTAATTCACCCCTCCACTTT
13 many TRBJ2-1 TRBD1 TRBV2 CASRTGVAYEQFF TGTGCCAGCAGGACAGGGGTCGCCTATGAGCAGTTCTTC
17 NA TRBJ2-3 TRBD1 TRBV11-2 CASSLMGRGRRTDTQYF TGTGCCAGCAGCTTAATGGGCAGGGGGCGCAGGACAGATACGCAGTATTTT
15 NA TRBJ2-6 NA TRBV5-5 CASSWDTAGANVLTF TGTGCCAGCAGCTGGGACACAGCAGGGGCCAACGTCCTGACTTTC
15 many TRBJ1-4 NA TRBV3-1 CASSQVELGNWKLFF TGTGCCAGCAGCCAAGTTGAGTTAGGGAACTGGAAACTGTTTTTT
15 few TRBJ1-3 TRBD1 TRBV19 CATSGTGGTGYTIYF TGTGCCACCAGTGGGACAGGGGGTACTGGCTACACCATATATTTT
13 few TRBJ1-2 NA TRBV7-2 CASSLGEGYGYTF TGTGCCAGCAGCTTGGGGGAGGGCTATGGCTACACCTTC
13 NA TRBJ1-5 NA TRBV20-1 CSARQVLDQPQHF TGCAGTGCTAGACAGGTGCTCGATCAGCCCCAGCATTTT
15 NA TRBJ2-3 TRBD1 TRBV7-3 CASSQPGQGVDTQYF TGTGCCAGCAGCCAACCCGGACAGGGTGTAGATACGCAGTATTTT
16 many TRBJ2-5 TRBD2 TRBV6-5 CASSYSRGGQGETQYF TGTGCCAGCAGTTACTCCCGGGGGGGCCAGGGGGAGACCCAGTACTTC
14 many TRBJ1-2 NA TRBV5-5 CASSLDPQNYGYTF TGTGCCAGCAGCTTGGATCCGCAGAACTATGGCTACACCTTC
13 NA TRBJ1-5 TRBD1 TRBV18 CASSDRGGQPQHF TGTGCCAGCTCAGACAGGGGGGGCCAGCCCCAGCATTTT
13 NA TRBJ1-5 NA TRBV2 CASSEGWGQPQHF TGTGCCAGCAGTGAAGGGTGGGGACAGCCCCAGCATTTT
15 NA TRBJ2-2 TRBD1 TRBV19 CASRSDRGSTGELFF TGTGCCAGTAGATCGGACAGGGGCTCCACCGGGGAGCTGTTTTTT
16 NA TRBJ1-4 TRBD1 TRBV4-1 CAGSPRPGQGREKLFF TGCGCCGGCAGCCCTCGTCCGGGACAGGGCCGTGAAAAACTGTTTTTT
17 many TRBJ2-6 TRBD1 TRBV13 CASSSGTGKSGANVLTF TGTGCCAGCAGTTCCGGGACAGGCAAATCTGGGGCCAACGTCCTGACTTTC
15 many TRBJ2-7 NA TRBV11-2 CASSLVLGNKDEQYF TGTGCCAGCAGCTTAGTGTTAGGGAATAAGGACGAGCAGTACTTC
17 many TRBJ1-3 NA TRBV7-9 CASSLVVQGKGGNTIYF TGTGCCAGCAGCTTAGTAGTGCAGGGGAAGGGGGGAAACACCATATATTTT
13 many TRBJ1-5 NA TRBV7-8 CASSFRADQPQHF TGTGCCAGCAGCTTCAGGGCTGATCAGCCCCAGCATTTT
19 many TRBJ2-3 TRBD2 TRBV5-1 CASSPYPLLSGGVQDTQYF TGCGCCAGCAGCCCATACCCACTTCTTAGCGGGGGGGTCCAAGATACGCAGTATTTT
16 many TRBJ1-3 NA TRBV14 CASSQDQRSSGNTIYF TGTGCCAGCAGCCAAGACCAGCGAAGCTCTGGAAACACCATATATTTT
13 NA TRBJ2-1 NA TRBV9 CASSARGYNEQFF TGTGCCAGCAGCGCACGGGGGTACAATGAGCAGTTCTTC
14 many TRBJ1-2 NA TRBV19 CASSIDRDGYGYTF TGTGCCAGTAGTATAGATCGGGACGGCTATGGCTACACCTTC
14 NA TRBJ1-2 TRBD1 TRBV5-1 CASNLDRGNYGYTF TGCGCCAGCAACTTGGACAGGGGGAACTACGGCTACACCTTC
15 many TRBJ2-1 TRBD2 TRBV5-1 CASSLGGTSAHEQFF TGCGCCAGCAGCTTGGGTGGGACTAGCGCTCATGAGCAGTTCTTC
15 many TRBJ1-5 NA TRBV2 CASSLDRNAAQPQHF TGTGCCAGCAGCCTAGACAGGAATGCGGCTCAGCCCCAGCATTTT
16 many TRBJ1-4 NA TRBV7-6 CASSLATGISNEKLFF TGTGCCAGCAGCTTAGCAACCGGAATTTCTAATGAAAAACTGTTTTTT
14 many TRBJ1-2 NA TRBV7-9 CASSWTDSGYGYTF TGTGCCAGCAGCTGGACCGACTCTGGCTATGGCTACACCTTC